The 28 T cell receptor beta chains in this list originate from one sample, sequenced in a study of T cell clonality in common variable immunodeficiency. Here immunoSEQ multiplex PCR was the method, and the copy in TCRdb shows in-frame clones only, minus some. Observed in the sample are roughly 60,000 clones, none of them singletons. Sequencing input: peripheral blood mononuclear cells. The receptors originated from a person aged 18 to 70 in good health.

This clone was found many times. The missing CDR3 end, 3 residues past where the read stops, is filled in from the germline J gene. V usage is TRBV2 and J usage is TRBJ2-6; tentatively, D is TRBD1 (5 bases). The CDR3 spans 13 residues. Trimming shortened V by 6 bases and J by 3 bases, and 6 bases separated the two germline ends. CDR1 is SNHLY, CDR2 FYNNEI, per germline. CDR3 residues: CASRGLGANVLTF. The part of the CDR3 DNA that was read is TGTGCCAGCAGGGGGCTTGGGGCCAACGTC.

This clone was counted at least ten times. The sequence runs out 3 residues before the end of the CDR3; the remainder is reconstructed from the germline J gene. J is TRBJ2-2 and V is TRBV7-3, with D perhaps matching TRBD1 (5 bases). The V end was cut by 0 bases, the J end by 4 bases, with 9 bases between. Germline CDR1 is SGHTA and CDR2 is FQGTGA. The CDR3 has 15 residues. The CDR3 protein is CASSLTSGSTGELFF. Partial CDR3 DNA: TGTGCCAGCAGCTTAACCTCAGGGTCCACCGGGGAG.

This clone appeared many times. The read ends 3 residues shy of where the CDR3 ends; the end is completed using the germline J gene. The V gene is TRBV30, the J gene TRBJ1-4; TRBD1 might be the D (5 bases). Trimming shortened V by 2 bases and J by 5 bases, and 9 bases separated the two germline ends. This CDR3 is built from 13 residues. From germline, CDR1 is GTSNPN and CDR2 SVGIG (reference sequence). The sequenced CDR3 bases are TGTGCCTGGAGTACAGGATCGAATGAAAAA. Translation: CAWSTGSNEK. The whole CDR3 is CAWSTGSNEKLFF.

This clone showed up many times. Read sequence stops 3 residues before the CDR3 end, and the germline J gene provides the missing end. V is TRBV6-1 and J is TRBJ2-5; D uncertain. The CDR3 extends over 12 amino acids. CDR1 is MNHNS, CDR2 SASEGT, per germline. Trimming left V 4 bases short and J 2 bases short, with 5 bases between. CDR3 DNA, as far as it was read: TGTGCCAGCAGTGCACAGCAAGAGACC. Its protein product is CASSAQQET. The whole CDR3 region reads CASSAQQETQYF.

This clone was recorded at least ten times. The covered CDR3 bases are TGTGCCAGCAGTGGGTACGCAGGGAGAAACACTGAA. Protein: CASSGYAGRNTE. Given in full, the CDR3 is CASSGYAGRNTEAFF. The gene calls are TRBV2 and TRBJ1-1, with D tentatively TRBD1 (5 bases). The observed sequence ends 3 residues before the CDR3 terminus, with the missing tail filled in from the germline J gene. The CDR3 has 15 amino acids. Per germline, CDR1 SNHLY and CDR2 FYNNEI. Trimming took 4 bases from V and 2 from J, leaving 14 bases between them. The whole variable domain, filled in from reference TRBV2 and TRBJ1-1, reads EPEVTQTPSHQVTQMGQEVILRCVPISNHLYFYWYRQILGQKVEFLVSFYNNEISEKSEIFDDQFSVERPDGSNFTLKIRSTKLEDSAMYFCASSGYAGRNTEAFFGQGTRLTVV.

This clone was found many times. Read sequence stops 3 residues before the CDR3 end, and the germline J gene provides the missing end. The V and J genes are TRBV19 and TRBJ1-1; no firm D call. Per the germline V gene, CDR1 is LNHDA and CDR2 is SQIVND (reference sequence). With 3 bases removed from V and 1 base from J, the gap between germline ends came to 3 bases. This CDR3 has 12 amino acids. The CDR3 bases that were read are TGTGCCAGTAGTATTCGGAACACTGAA. It translates to CASSIRNTE. The whole CDR3 is CASSIRNTEAFF.

This clone has a count of ten or more. The read is 3 residues too short to cover the CDR3 end, so that end is filled in from the germline J gene. V gene TRBV4-1 combines with J gene TRBJ2-5; TRBD2 matches at 14 bases. The CDR3 extends over 16 amino acids. J gave up 5 bases and V 3 bases, and 5 bases lay outside the gene matches. The germline V gene encodes CDR1 MGHRA and CDR2 YSYEKL. CDR3 bases read: TGCGCCAGCAGCCACACCGGGACTAGCGGGGGCGAGACC. It translates to CASSHTGTSGGET. In full, the CDR3 is CASSHTGTSGGETQYF.

This clone has a count of ten or more. The CDR3 is cut off 3 residues early in the read; its end comes from the germline J gene. V and J are TRBV29-1 and TRBJ2-1; 7 bases are a match to TRBD1. The CDR3 extends over 14 amino acids. The J segment lost 6 bases and the V segment lost 4 bases, leaving 9 bases of the junction unmatched. CDR1 is SQVTM and CDR2 is ANQGSEA in the germline V gene. The CDR3 loop reads CSVVLTGVGNEQFF. The part of the CDR3 DNA that was read is TGCAGCGTTGTTCTAACAGGGGTGGGCAATGAG.

This clone was detected only a few times. The CDR3 is cut off 3 residues early in the read; its end comes from the germline J gene. This chain connects TRBV18 to TRBJ2-5, with a weak D call TRBD2 (5 bases). V lost 2 bases and J lost 1, with 8 bases in between. This CDR3 has 14 residues. Germline assignment: CDR1 KGHSH and CDR2 LQKENI. Incomplete CDR3 DNA: TGTGCCAGCTCACCAGAAACTAGCCAAGAGACC. This gives the protein CASSPETSQET. The complete CDR3 reads CASSPETSQETQYF.

This clone was observed many times. The read ends 3 residues shy of where the CDR3 ends; the end is completed using the germline J gene. This chain uses TRBV18 with TRBJ1-2; D is unclear. This CDR3 region has 13 residues. Trimming left V 1 base short and J 6 bases short, with 9 bases between. From germline, CDR1 is KGHSH and CDR2 LQKENI. The sequenced CDR3 bases are TGTGCCAGCTCACCACTTCCAAGGGATGGC. Translated, it gives CASSPLPRDG. The CDR3 as a whole reads CASSPLPRDGYTF. Together with reference TRBV18 and TRBJ1-2, the CDR3 gives the full variable domain: NAGVMQNPRHLVRRRGQEARLRCSPMKGHSHVYWYRQLPEEGLKFMVYLQKENIIDESGMPKERFSAEFPKEGPSILRIQQVVRGDSAAYFCASSPLPRDGYTFGSGTRLTVV.

At least ten counts were recorded for this clone. The CDR3 end lies 3 residues beyond the end of the read and is filled in from the germline J gene. The chain recombines TRBV19 with TRBJ2-1; 11 positions match TRBD2. V lost 5 bases to trimming and J lost 1 base; unmatched junction nucleotides: 4. This CDR3 is built from 16 residues. Germline CDR1 reads LNHDA; CDR2 reads SQIVND (reference sequence). The CDR3 sequence is CASSVRTSGSYNEQFF. CDR3 DNA, as far as it was read: TGTGCCAGTAGTGTACGGACTAGCGGGTCCTACAATGAG.

The table lists this clone with many counts. The observed sequence ends 3 residues before the CDR3 terminus, with the missing tail filled in from the germline J gene. The chain has TRBV7-3 and TRBJ2-2, with a tentative D call TRBD2 (6 bases). The CDR3 contains 15 residues. Per the germline V gene, CDR1 is SGHTA and CDR2 is FQGTGA. V was clipped by 0 bases and J by 3 bases, with 8 bases between them. CDR3 bases read: TGTGCCAGCAGCTTAACGGGGACTCACACCGGGGAG. Amino acids: CASSLTGTHTGE. From start to end, the CDR3 is CASSLTGTHTGELFF. The whole variable domain, filled in from reference TRBV7-3 and TRBJ2-2, reads GAGVSQTPSNKVTEKGKYVELRCDPISGHTALYWYRQSLGQGPEFLIYFQGTGAADDSGLPNDRFFAVRPEGSVSTLKIQRTERGDSAVYLCASSLTGTHTGELFFGEGSRLTVL.

This clone was seen repeatedly, ten times or more. The CDR3 is cut off 3 residues early in the read; its end comes from the germline J gene. The rearrangement joins TRBV6-2 or TRBV6-3 to TRBJ2-7, with a weak D call TRBD2 (5 bases). The germline V and J ends were trimmed by 2 bases and 0 bases, with 11 bases remaining between them. The CDR3 runs 15 residues. Germline-derived CDR1 and CDR2 are MNHEY and SVGEGT. The CDR3 spells CASSYGGLNSYEQYF. The sequenced CDR3 bases are TGTGCCAGCAGTTACGGAGGACTCAACTCCTACGAG.

This clone was recorded many times. The sequenced fragment ends 3 residues before the CDR3 boundary, so the rest is inferred from the germline J gene. This sequence joins TRBV7-8 and TRBJ2-1, with 7 positions matching TRBD2. V was clipped by 11 bases and J by 8 bases; unmatched bases: 12. There are 13 residues in the CDR3. Germline V lookup: CDR1 SGHVS, CDR2 FQNEAQ. The sequenced CDR3 bases are TGTGCCCTGTCCGGGGGAGGGGACCATGAG. It yields the protein CALSGGGDHE. The CDR3 as a whole reads CALSGGGDHEQFF.

This clone was counted at least ten times. The read finishes 3 residues shy of the CDR3 end, and the germline J gene is used to complete it. The chain carries TRBV5-4 and TRBJ2-5; 7 bases fit TRBD1. CDR1 is SGHNT and CDR2 is YYREEE in the germline V gene (reference sequence). There are 14 residues in the CDR3. The V and J ends lost 3 bases and 2 bases, in that order; junction bases with no gene match: 4. The CDR3 reads CASSWATGQETQYF. The sequenced CDR3 bases are TGTGCCAGCAGCTGGGCGACAGGGCAAGAGACC.

This clone was counted many times. The read ends 3 residues early relative to the CDR3; the germline J gene fills the gap. The J gene is TRBJ1-3, the V gene TRBV18; a possible D gene is TRBD1 (5 bases). The CDR3 runs 18 residues. The V end was cut by 6 bases, the J end by 0 bases, with 21 bases between. Germline V CDR1 and CDR2: KGHSH, LQKENI. The chain's CDR3 is CASSLIDSTTISGNTIYF. The CDR3 bases that were read are TGTGCCAGCTCGCTCATAGACAGCACTACTATCTCTGGAAACACC.

This clone was counted many times. The CDR3 sequence: CSVSRAEETQYF. The CDR3 DNA, read in part, is TGCAGCGTTAGCAGGGCTGAAGAGACC. V usage is TRBV29-1 and J usage is TRBJ2-5; tentatively, D is TRBD1 (5 bases). The read stops 3 residues short of the end of the CDR3; the missing end is completed from the germline J gene. Trimming left V 5 bases short and J 3 bases short, with 10 bases between. Germline CDR1 reads SQVTM; CDR2 reads ANQGSEA. CDR3 size: 12 residues.

This clone was detected ten times or more. The CDR3 is cut off 3 residues early in the read; its end comes from the germline J gene. This chain joins TRBV10-3 and TRBJ1-4; D unclear. Germline loops: CDR1 ENHRY, CDR2 SYGVKD. This CDR3 contains 17 residues. The part of the CDR3 DNA that was read is TGTGCCATCAGTGACCCGTCGGGGAAGGGCACGAAAATGCAA. Protein sequence: CAISDPSGKGTKMQ. The entire CDR3 is CAISDPSGKGTKMQLFF.

The table lists this clone with many counts. The DNA read from the CDR3 is TGTGCCAGTCACCAGCGGGCTTACAATGAG. Protein sequence: CASHQRAYNE. The complete CDR3 reads CASHQRAYNEQFF. The V gene is TRBV28, the J gene TRBJ2-1; a weak D match, TRBD2 (6 bases). The read finishes 3 residues shy of the CDR3 end, and the germline J gene is used to complete it. Germline V gene sequence: CDR1 MDHEN, CDR2 SYDVKM. The V and J ends lost 9 bases and 4 bases respectively, with 13 bases between them. The CDR3 length is 13 residues.

This clone showed up many times. The CDR3 is cut off 3 residues early in the read; its end comes from the germline J gene. This chain links TRBV5-1 with TRBJ1-1; the D gene is possibly TRBD1 (5 bases). Between the trimmed V and J ends, which lost 1 base and 4 bases, there was a span of 8 bases. Germline V gene lookup returns CDR1 SGHRS and CDR2 YFSETQ. CDR3 length: 13 residues. CDR3 DNA, as far as it was read: TGCGCCAGCAGCTTGTGGGGGGTCACTGAA. Translation gives CASSLWGVTE. The complete CDR3 reads CASSLWGVTEAFF.

This clone was counted many times. The CDR3 end is not reached by the read, which stops 3 residues before it; the germline J gene fills it in. The chain combines TRBV7-9 with TRBJ1-1, with 9 bases fitting TRBD1. V was pared by 7 bases and J by 2 bases, with 5 bases of the junction left unmatched. There are 14 residues in the CDR3. From germline, CDR1 is SEHNR and CDR2 FQNEAQ (reference sequence). CDR3 loop: CASTPDRGNTEAFF. The CDR3 bases that were read are TGTGCCAGCACCCCGGACAGGGGAAACACTGAA.

This clone showed up many times. The read comes to an end 3 residues before the CDR3 does, leaving the germline J gene to fill in the end. The chain is built from TRBV20-1 and TRBJ2-1, with 9 bases fitting TRBD2. Germline V gene sequence: CDR1 DFQATT, CDR2 SNEGSKA (reference sequence). Trimming removed 6 bases from V and 8 bases from J; junction bases left unmatched: 11. This CDR3 contains 14 residues. The CDR3 DNA, read in part, is TGCAGTGCGCGGACTAGCGATTATAGGTATGAG. This encodes CSARTSDYRYE. The full CDR3 protein reads CSARTSDYRYEQFF.

In its sample, this clone was seen many times. The CDR3 goes on 3 residues after the read ends, and that part is filled in from the germline J gene. The chain has TRBV6-1 and TRBJ1-1; possibly TRBD1 for D (6 bases). The CDR3 loop spans 15 amino acids. Per the germline V gene, CDR1 is MNHNS and CDR2 is SASEGT. The CDR3 spells CASSGGGGAAAIAFF. The sequenced part of the CDR3 DNA is TGTGCCAGCAGTGGGGGGGGCGGAGCCGCAGCGATA.

This clone was counted many times. This CDR3 reads CASSLMAGMNTEAFF. The sequenced part of the CDR3 DNA is TGTGCCAGCAGCTTAATGGCAGGGATGAACACTGAA. V is TRBV7-2 and J is TRBJ1-1, with TRBD1 as a possible D gene (5 bases). The observed sequence ends 3 residues before the CDR3 terminus, with the missing tail filled in from the germline J gene. Germline V CDR1 and CDR2: SGHTA, FQGNSA. The ends were cut back, 2 bases at V and 0 bases at J, with 10 bases in the middle. This CDR3 comprises 15 residues.

This clone was found many times. The read ends 3 residues before the CDR3 terminus; that terminus is restored from the germline J gene. V gene TRBV12-5 combines with J gene TRBJ2-1, with 7 bases identical to TRBD1. Trimming cost V 6 bases and J 4 bases; bases outside gene matches: 12. Per the germline V gene, CDR1 is LGHNT and CDR2 is FRNRAP. The CDR3 length is 16 residues. CDR3 amino acids: CASGLALTGLYNEQFF. Incomplete CDR3 DNA: TGTGCTAGTGGGCTGGCTCTGACAGGGCTATACAATGAG. The full variable domain, in which reference TRBV12-5 and TRBJ2-1 provide the parts outside the CDR3, is DARVTQTPRHKVTEMGQEVTMRCQPILGHNTVFWYRQTMMQGLELLAYFRNRAPLDDSGMPKDRFSAEMPDATLATLKIQPSEPRDSAVYFCASGLALTGLYNEQFFGPGTRLTVL.

Ten or more counts support this clone. The read is 3 residues too short to cover the CDR3 end, so that end is filled in from the germline J gene. The rearrangement links TRBV20-1 to TRBJ2-7, with no clear D. The CDR3 runs 12 residues. Trimming took off 3 bases at V and 5 bases at J, with 11 bases between the two ends. Germline loops: CDR1 DFQATT, CDR2 SNEGSKA (reference sequence). The part of the CDR3 DNA that was read is TGCAGTGCTAGGGGCATGGGCCACGAG. Amino acids: CSARGMGHE. The full-length CDR3 reads as CSARGMGHEQYF.

With regard to this clone: The read ends 3 residues before the CDR3 terminus; that terminus is restored from the germline J gene. This sequence joins TRBV19 and TRBJ2-1, with 14 bases lining up with TRBD2. The CDR3 is 16 amino acids. V lost 0 bases and J lost 9; bases outside the gene matches: 4. CDR1 LNHDA and CDR2 SQIVND come from the germline V gene (reference sequence). CDR3 loop: CASSIDGTSGSREQFF. The DNA read from the CDR3 is TGTGCCAGTAGTATAGACGGGACTAGCGGGAGTCGTGAG. Variable domain in full (rest from reference TRBV19 and TRBJ2-1): DGGITQSPKYLFRKEGQNVTLSCEQNLNHDAMYWYRQDPGQGLRLIYYSQIVNDFQKGDIAEGYSVSREKKESFPLTVTSAQKNPTAFYLCASSIDGTSGSREQFFGPGTRLTVL.

Ten or more counts support this clone. The CDR3 extends 3 residues past the end of the read, so its final part is completed from the germline J gene. The chain recombines TRBV10-3 with TRBJ2-7; D unclear. The germline V gene has CDR1 ENHRY and CDR2 SYGVKD. The CDR3 extends over 13 amino acids. Deletions cut 2 bases from V and 2 bases from J, with 7 bases between. CDR3 residues: CAISEGSPYEQYF. The sequenced part of the CDR3 DNA is TGTGCCATCAGTGAGGGCTCCCCCTACGAG.